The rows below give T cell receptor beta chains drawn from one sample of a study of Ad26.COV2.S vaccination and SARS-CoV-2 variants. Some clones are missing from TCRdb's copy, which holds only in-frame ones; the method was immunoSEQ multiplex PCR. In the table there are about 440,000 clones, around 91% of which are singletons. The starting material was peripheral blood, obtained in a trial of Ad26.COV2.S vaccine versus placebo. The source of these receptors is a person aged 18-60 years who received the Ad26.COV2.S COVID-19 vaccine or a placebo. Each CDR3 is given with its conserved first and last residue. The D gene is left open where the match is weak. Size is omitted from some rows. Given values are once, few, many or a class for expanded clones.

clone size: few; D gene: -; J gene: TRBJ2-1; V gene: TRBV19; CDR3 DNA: TGTGCCAGTAGTATTCGACCTGACTACAATGAGCAGTTCTTC; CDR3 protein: CASSIRPDYNEQFF
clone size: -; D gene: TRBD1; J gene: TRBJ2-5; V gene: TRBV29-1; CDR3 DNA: TGCAGCGTTGCAGGGACAGGGTACCAAGAGACCCAGTACTTC; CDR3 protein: CSVAGTGYQETQYF
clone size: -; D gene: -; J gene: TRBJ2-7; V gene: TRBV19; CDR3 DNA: TGTGCCACCAGCGGTCCCTCCTACGAGCAGTACTTC; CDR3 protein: CATSGPSYEQYF
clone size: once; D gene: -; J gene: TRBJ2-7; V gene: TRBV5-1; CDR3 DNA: TGCGCCAGCAGCTTGGTAGGGACCTACGAGCAGTACTTC; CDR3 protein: CASSLVGTYEQYF
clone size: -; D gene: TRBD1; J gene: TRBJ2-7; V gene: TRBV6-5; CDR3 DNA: TGTGCCAGCAGTTATGTGACAGGGTCCTTGGACGAGCAGTACTTC; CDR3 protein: CASSYVTGSLDEQYF
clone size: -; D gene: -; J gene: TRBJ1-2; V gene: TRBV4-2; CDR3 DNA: TGTGCCAGCAGCCAAGGAGGGCATTATGGCTACACCTTC; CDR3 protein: CASSQGGHYGYTF
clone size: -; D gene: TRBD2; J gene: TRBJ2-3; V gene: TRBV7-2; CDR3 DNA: TGTGCCAGCAGCCCTCTAGCGGGAGAGGGTCCAGATACGCAGTATTTT; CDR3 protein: CASSPLAGEGPDTQYF
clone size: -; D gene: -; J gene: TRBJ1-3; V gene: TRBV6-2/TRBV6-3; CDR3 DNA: TGTGCCAGCAGTTATCCCCGGGCAAGCTCTGGAAACACCATATATTTT; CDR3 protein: CASSYPRASSGNTIYF
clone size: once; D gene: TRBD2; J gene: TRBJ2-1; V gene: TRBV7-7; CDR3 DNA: TGTGCCAGCAGCTACGGGACTAGCGGGAGGCTGAGCTCCTACAATGAGCAGTTCTTC; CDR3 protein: CASSYGTSGRLSSYNEQFF
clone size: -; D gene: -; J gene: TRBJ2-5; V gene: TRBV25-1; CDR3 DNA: TGTGCCAGCAGTGAACGAGGGGTGAGGGACCAAGAGACCCAGTACTTC; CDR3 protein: CASSERGVRDQETQYF
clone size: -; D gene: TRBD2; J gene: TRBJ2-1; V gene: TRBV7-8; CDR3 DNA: TGTGCCAGCAGCTATCCCACTAGCGGGAGCTACAATGAGCAGTTCTTC; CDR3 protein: CASSYPTSGSYNEQFF
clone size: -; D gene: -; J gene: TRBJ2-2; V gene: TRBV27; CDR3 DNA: TGTGCCAGCAGTCCCCTCGTCCCGGGGAACACCGGGGAGCTGTTTTTT; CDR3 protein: CASSPLVPGNTGELFF
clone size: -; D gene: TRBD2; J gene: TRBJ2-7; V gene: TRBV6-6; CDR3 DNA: TGTGCCAGCAGTTACGAGGGGACTAGCGGGTATTACGAGCAGTACTTC; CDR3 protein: CASSYEGTSGYYEQYF
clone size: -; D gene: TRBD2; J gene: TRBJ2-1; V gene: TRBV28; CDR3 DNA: TGTGCCAGCAGTTCTGGGCAAGCGGGAGCGAATGAGCAGTTCTTC; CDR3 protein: CASSSGQAGANEQFF
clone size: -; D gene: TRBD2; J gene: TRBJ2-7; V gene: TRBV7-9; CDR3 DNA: TGTGCCAGCAGCCCCCCCGGGACTAGCGGAAGTTCCTACGAGCAGTACTTC; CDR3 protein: CASSPPGTSGSSYEQYF
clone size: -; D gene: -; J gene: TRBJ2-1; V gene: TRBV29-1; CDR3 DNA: TGCAGCGTTGATGGGACGTGGGAGCAGTTCTTC; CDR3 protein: CSVDGTWEQFF
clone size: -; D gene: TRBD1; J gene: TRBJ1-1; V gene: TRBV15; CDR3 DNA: TGTGCCACCAGCGAATTCAGGGGGCAAGCTTTCTTT; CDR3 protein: CATSEFRGQAFF
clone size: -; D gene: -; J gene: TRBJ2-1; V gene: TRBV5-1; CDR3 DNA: TGCGCCAGCAGCCCAGGACCAGTCTACAATGAGCAGTTCTTC; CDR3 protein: CASSPGPVYNEQFF
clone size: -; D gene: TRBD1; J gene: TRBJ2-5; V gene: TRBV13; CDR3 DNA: TGTGCCAGCAGCCGAATGGACAGGGACCAAGTCGGGACCCAGTACTTC; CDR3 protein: CASSRMDRDQVGTQYF
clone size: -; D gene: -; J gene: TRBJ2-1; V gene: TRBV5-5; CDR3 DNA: TGTGCCAGCGTGGGGACCTTCAATGAGCAGTTCTTC; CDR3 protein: CASVGTFNEQFF
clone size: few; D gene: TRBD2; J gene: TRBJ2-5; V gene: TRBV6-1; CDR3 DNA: TGTGCCAGCAGTGAAAAGCAACTAGCGGTGACACAAGAGACCCAGTACTTC; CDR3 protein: CASSEKQLAVTQETQYF
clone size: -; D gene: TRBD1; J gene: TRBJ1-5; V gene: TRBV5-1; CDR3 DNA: TGCGCCAGCAGGGGGGGGACAGGGGACCGAAGTCAGCCCCAGCATTTT; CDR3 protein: CASRGGTGDRSQPQHF
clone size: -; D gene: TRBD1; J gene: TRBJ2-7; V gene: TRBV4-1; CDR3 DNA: TGCGCCAGCAGCCAAGTTGGCCCCGGGACAGCCTTGGCCTACGAGCAGTACTTC; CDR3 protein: CASSQVGPGTALAYEQYF
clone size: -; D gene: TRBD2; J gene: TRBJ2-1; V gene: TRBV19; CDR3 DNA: TGTGCCAGCCGAAAATATGGCGGGAGAATCGGTGAGCAGTTCTTC; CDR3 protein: CASRKYGGRIGEQFF
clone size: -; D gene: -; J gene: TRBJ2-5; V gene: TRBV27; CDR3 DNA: TGTGCCAGCAGTTTATACGGTCAAGAGACCCAGTACTTC; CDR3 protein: CASSLYGQETQYF
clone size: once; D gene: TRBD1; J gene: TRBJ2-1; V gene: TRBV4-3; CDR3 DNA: TGCGCCAGCAGCTACGGGACAGGGGGCTACAATGAGCAGTTCTTC; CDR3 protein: CASSYGTGGYNEQFF
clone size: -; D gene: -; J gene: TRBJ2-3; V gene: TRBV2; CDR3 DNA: TGTGCCAGCTGGGTCAGGGGCGCGGGCACAGATACGCAGTATTTT; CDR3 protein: CASWVRGAGTDTQYF
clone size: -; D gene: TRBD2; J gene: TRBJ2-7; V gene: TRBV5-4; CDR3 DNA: TGTGCCAGCAGCTTGGCCGGGACTAGCGGTGCCTACGAGCAGTACTTC; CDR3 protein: CASSLAGTSGAYEQYF